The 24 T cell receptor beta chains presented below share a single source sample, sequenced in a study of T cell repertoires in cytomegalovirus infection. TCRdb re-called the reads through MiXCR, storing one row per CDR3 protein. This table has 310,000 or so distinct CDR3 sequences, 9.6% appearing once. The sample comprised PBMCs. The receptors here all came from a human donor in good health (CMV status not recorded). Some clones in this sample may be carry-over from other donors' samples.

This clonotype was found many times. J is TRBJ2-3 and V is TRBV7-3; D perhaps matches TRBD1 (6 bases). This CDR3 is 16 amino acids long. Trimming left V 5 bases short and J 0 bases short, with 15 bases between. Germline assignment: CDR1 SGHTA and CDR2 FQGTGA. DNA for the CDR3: TGTGCCAGCAGCGTAGGGACACTCTCTAGCACAGATACGCAGTATTTT. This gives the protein CASSVGTLSSTDTQYF.

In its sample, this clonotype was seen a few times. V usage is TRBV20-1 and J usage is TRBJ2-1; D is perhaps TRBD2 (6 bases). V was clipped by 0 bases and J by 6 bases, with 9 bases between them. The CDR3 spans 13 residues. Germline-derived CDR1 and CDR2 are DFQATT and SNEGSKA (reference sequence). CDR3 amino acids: CSARERRGNEQFF. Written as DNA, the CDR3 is TGCAGTGCTAGAGAAAGGCGGGGCAATGAGCAGTTCTTC.

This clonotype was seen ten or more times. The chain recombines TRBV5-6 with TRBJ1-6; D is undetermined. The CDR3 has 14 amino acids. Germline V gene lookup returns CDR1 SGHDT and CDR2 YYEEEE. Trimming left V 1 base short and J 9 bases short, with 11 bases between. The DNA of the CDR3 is TGTGCCAGCAGCTTGTCTCCAGAGGTTTCACCCCTCCACTTT. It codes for CASSLSPEVSPLHF.

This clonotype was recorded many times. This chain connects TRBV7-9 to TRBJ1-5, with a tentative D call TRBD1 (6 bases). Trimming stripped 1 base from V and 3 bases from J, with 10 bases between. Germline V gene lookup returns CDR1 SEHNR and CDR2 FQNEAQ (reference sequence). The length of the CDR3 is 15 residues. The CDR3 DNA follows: TGTGCCAGCAGCTTAGAGACAGGCCACAATCAGCCCCAGCATTTT. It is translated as CASSLETGHNQPQHF.

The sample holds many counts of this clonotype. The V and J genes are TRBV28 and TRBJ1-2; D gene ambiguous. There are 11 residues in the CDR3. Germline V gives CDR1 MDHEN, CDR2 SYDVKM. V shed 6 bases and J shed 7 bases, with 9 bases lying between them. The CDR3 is CASSTSRGYTF. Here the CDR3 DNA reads TGTGCCAGCAGCACTTCCCGTGGCTACACCTTC.

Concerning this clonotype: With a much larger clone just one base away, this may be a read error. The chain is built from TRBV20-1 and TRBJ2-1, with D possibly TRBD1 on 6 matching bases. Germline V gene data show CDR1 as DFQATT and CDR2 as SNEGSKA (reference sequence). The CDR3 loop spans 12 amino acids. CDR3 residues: CSARGATNEQSF. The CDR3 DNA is TGCAGTGCTAGGGGGGCGACCAATGAGCAGTCCTTC.

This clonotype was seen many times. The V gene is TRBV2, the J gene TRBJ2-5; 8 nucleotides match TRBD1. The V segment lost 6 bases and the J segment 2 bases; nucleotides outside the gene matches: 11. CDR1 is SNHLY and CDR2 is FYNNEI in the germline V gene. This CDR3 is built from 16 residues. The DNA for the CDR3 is TGTGCCAGCAGACTCCCGACAGGGGTGGTACAAGAGACCCAGTACTTC. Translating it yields CASRLPTGVVQETQYF.

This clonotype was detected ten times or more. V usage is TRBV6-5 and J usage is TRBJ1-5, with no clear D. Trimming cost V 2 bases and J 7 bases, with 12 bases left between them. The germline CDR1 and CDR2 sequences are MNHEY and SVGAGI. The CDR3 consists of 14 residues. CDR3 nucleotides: TGTGCCAGCAGTTACGGGCACCTTGGCCAGCCCCAGCATTTT. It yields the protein CASSYGHLGQPQHF.

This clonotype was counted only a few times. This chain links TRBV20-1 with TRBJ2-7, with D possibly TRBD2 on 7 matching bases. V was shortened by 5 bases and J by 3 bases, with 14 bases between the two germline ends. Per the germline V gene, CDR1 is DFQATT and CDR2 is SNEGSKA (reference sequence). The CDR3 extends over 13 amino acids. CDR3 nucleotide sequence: TGCAGTGCTGCCTTAGGGGGGGTCTACGAGCAGTACTTC. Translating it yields CSAALGGVYEQYF.

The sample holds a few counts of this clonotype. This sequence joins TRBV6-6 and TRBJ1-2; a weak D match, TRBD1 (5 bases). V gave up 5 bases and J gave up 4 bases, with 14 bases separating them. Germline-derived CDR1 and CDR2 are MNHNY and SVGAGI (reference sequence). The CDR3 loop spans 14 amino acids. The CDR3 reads CASSRDLVGYGYTF. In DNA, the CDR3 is TGTGCCAGCAGTCGGGACCTGGTGGGCTATGGCTACACCTTC.

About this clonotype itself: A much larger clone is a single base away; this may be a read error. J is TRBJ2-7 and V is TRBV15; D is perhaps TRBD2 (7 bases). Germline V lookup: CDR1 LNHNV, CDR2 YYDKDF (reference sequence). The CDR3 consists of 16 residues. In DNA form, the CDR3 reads TGTGCCACCAGCCGCGTGGGGGGGCGGCCCTCCTACGTGCAGTACTTC. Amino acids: CATSRVGGRPSYVQYF.

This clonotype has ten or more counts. The CDR3 nucleotides are TGTGCCAGCAATCTACAGGGGAACTATGGCTACACCTTC. Its protein product is CASNLQGNYGYTF. The chain uses TRBV6-2 or TRBV6-3 and TRBJ1-2; 7 bases line up with TRBD1. In germline, CDR1 is MNHEY, CDR2 SVGEGT. The CDR3 contains 13 residues. Trimming took 7 bases from V and 2 from J; bases not matched to a gene: 4.

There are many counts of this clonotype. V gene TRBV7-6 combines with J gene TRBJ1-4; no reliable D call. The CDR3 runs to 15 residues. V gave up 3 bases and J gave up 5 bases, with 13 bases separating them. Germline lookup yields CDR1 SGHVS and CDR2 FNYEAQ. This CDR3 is CASSFSSRRNEKLFF. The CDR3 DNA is TGTGCCAGCAGCTTTTCCTCCAGGAGGAATGAAAAACTGTTTTTT.

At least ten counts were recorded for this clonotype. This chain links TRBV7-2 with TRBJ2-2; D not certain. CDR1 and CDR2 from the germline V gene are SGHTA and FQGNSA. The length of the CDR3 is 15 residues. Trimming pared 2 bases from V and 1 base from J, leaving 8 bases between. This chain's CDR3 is CASSLNGLNTGELFF. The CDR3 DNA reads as TGTGCCAGCAGCTTAAACGGCCTGAACACCGGGGAGCTGTTTTTT.

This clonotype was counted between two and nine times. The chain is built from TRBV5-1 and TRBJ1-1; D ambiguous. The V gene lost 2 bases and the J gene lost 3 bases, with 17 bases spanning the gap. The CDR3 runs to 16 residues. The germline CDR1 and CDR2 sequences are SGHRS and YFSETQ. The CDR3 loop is CASSFLFRGRYTEAFF. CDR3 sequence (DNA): TGCGCCAGCAGCTTCCTTTTCCGCGGACGTTACACTGAAGCTTTCTTT.

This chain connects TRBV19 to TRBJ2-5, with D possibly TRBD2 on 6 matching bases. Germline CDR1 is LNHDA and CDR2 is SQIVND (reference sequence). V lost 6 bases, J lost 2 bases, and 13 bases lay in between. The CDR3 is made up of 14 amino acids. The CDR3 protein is CASSLWGLQETQYF. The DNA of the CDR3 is TGTGCCAGTAGCCTCTGGGGACTTCAAGAGACCCAGTACTTC.

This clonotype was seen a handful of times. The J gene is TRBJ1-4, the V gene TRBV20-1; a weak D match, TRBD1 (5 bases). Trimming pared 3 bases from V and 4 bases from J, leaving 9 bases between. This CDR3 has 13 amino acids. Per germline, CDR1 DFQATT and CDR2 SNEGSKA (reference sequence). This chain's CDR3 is CSARGQNNEKLFF. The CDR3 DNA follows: TGCAGTGCTAGGGGGCAGAATAATGAAAAACTGTTTTTT.

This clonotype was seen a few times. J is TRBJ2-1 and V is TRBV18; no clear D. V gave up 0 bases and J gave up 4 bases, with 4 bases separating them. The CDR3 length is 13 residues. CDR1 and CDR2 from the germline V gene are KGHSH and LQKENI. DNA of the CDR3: TGTGCCAGCTCACCACCGAATTACAATGAGCAGTTCTTC. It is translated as CASSPPNYNEQFF.

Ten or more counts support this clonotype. The CDR3 is CASSLAVSGGREQFF. The CDR3 DNA reads as TGTGCCAGCAGCTTAGCGGTGTCGGGGGGGCGTGAGCAGTTCTTC. The J gene is TRBJ2-1, the V gene TRBV7-6; 8 bases fit TRBD2. Per germline, CDR1 SGHVS and CDR2 FNYEAQ. The CDR3 has 15 residues. Trimming at V came to 0 bases and at J to 9 bases, leaving 7 bases not matched to a gene.

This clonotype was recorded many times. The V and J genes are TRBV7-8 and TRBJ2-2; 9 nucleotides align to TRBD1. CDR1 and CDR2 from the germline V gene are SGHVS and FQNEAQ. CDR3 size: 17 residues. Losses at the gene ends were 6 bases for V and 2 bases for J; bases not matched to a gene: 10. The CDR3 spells CASSYTQGAYNTGELFF. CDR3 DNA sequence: TGTGCCAGCAGTTACACACAGGGGGCCTACAACACCGGGGAGCTGTTTTTT.

CDR3 sequence (DNA): TGCAGCGCACACCACAGGGACGGCTACACCTTC. This sequence encodes CSAHHRDGYTF. The chain has TRBV29-1 and TRBJ1-2; TRBD1 might be the D (6 bases). The ends were cut back, 7 bases at V and 8 bases at J, with 14 bases in the middle. The germline V gene has CDR1 SQVTM and CDR2 ANQGSEA. CDR3 length: 11 amino acids. Complete variable domain (other parts from reference TRBV29-1 and TRBJ1-2): SAVISQKPSRDICQRGTSLTIQCQVDSQVTMMFWYRQQPGQSLTLIATANQGSEATYESGFVIDKFPISRPNLTFSTLTVSNMSPEDSSIYLCSAHHRDGYTFGSGTRLTVV.

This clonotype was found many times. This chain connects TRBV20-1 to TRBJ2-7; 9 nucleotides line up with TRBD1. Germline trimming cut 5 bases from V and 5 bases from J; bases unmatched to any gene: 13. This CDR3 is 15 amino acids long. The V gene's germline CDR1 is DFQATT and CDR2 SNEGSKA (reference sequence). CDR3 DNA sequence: TGCAGTGCTTTTGGAACCGGGACAGGGTTCAACGAGCAGTACGTC. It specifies CSAFGTGTGFNEQYV.

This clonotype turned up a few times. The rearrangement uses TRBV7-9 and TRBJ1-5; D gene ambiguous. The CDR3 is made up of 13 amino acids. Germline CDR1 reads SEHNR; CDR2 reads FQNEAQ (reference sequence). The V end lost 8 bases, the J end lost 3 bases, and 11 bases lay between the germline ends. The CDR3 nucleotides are TGTGCCAGCGGTGGGCAGTTCAATCAGCCCCAGCATTTT. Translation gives CASGGQFNQPQHF.

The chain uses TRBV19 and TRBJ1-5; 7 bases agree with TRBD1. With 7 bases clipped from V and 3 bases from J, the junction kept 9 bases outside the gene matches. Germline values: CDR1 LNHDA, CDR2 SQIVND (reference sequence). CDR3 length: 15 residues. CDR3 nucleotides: TGTGCCAGTATACGGGACAGCGGTCACAATCAGCCCCAGCATTTT. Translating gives CASIRDSGHNQPQHF.